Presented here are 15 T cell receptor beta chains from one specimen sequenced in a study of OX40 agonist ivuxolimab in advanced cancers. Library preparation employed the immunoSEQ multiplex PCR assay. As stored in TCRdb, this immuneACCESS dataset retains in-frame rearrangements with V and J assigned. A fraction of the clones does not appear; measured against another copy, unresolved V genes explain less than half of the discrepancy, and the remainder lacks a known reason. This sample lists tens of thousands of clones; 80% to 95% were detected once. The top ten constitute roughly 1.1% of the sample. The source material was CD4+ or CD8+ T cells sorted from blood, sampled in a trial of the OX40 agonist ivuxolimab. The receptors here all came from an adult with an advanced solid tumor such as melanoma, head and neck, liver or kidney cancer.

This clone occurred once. CDR3 region: CSGRGQGNTEAFF. The CDR3 bases are TGCAGCGGGAGGGGGCAGGGGAACACTGAAGCTTTCTTT. The rearrangement joins TRBV29-1 to TRBJ1-1; 7 nucleotides agree with TRBD1. The CDR3 totals 13 residues. Germline V lookup: CDR1 SQVTM, CDR2 ANQGSEA. Trimming removed 7 bases from V and 1 base from J; junction bases left unmatched: 6.

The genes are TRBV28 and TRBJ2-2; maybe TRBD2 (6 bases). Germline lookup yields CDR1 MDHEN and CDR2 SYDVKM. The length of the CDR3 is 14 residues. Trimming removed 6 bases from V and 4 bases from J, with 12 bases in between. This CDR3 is CASRTTSITGELFF. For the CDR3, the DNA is TGTGCCAGCAGAACCACTAGCATCACCGGGGAGCTGTTTTTT.

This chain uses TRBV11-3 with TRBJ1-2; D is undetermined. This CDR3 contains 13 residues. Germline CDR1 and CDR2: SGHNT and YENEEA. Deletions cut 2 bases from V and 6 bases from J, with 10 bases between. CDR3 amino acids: CASSLNDGNGYTF. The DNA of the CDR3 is TGTGCCAGCAGCTTAAATGACGGAAATGGCTACACCTTC.

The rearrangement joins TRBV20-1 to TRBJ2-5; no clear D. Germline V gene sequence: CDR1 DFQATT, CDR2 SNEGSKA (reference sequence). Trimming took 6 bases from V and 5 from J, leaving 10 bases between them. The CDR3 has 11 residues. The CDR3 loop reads CSAPPGETQYF. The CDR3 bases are TGCAGTGCCCCCCCCGGGGAGACCCAGTACTTC.

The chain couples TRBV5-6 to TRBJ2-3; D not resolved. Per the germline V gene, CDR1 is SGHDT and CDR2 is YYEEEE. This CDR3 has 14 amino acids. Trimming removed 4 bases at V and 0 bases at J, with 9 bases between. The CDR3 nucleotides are TGTGCCAGCAGCCCCACCGTAAGCACAGATACGCAGTATTTT. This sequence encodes CASSPTVSTDTQYF.

The CDR3 region is CAWSTGTSSNEQFF. CDR3 nucleotide sequence: TGTGCCTGGTCCACCGGGACTTCTAGTAATGAGCAGTTCTTC. The chain carries TRBV30 and TRBJ2-1; possible D gene TRBD2, 6 bases. Trimming removed 5 bases from V and 7 bases from J, with 18 bases in between. The CDR3 sequence is 14 residues long. CDR1 is GTSNPN, CDR2 SVGIG, per germline (reference sequence).

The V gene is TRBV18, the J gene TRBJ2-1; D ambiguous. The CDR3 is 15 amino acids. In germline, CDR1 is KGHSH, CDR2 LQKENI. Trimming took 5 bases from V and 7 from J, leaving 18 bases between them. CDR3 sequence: CASSATLVPGNEQFF. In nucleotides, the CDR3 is TGTGCCAGCTCAGCTACACTCGTCCCGGGTAATGAGCAGTTCTTC.

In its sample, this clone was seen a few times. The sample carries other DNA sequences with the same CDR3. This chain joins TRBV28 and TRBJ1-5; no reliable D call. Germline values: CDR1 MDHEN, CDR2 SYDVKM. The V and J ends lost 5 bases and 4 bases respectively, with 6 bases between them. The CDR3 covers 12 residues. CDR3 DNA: TGTGCCAGCAGTCCCATTAATCAGCCCCAGCATTTT. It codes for CASSPINQPQHF. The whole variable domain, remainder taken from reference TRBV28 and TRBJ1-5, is DVKVTQSSRYLVKRTGEKVFLECVQDMDHENMFWYRQDPGLGLRLIYFSYDVKMKEKGDIPEGYSVSREKKERFSLILESASTNQTSMYLCASSPINQPQHFGDGTRLSIL.

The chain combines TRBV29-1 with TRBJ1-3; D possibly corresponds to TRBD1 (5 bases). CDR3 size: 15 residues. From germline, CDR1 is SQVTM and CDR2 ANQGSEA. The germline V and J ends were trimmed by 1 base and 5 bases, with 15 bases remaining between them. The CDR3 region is CSVEGYWQGRNTIYF. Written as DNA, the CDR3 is TGCAGCGTTGAAGGGTACTGGCAGGGCCGAAACACCATATATTTT.

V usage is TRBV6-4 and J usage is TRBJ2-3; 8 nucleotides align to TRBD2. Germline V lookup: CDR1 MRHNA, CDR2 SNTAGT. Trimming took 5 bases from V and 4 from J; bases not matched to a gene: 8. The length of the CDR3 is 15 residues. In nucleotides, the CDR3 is TGTGCCAGCAGTTGGAGTAGCGGGATGTCAGATACGCAGTATTTT. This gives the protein CASSWSSGMSDTQYF.

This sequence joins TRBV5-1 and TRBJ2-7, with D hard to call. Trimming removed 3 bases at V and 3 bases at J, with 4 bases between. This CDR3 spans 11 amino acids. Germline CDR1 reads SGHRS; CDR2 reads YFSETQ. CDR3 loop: CASSYDYEQYF. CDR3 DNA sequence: TGCGCCAGCAGCTACGACTACGAGCAGTACTTC.

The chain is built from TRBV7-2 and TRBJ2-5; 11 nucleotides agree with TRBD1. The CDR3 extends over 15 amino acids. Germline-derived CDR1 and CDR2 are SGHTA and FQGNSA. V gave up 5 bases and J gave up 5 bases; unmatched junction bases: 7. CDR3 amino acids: CASSPRTGGWETQYF. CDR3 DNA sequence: TGTGCCAGCAGCCCGAGGACAGGGGGCTGGGAGACCCAGTACTTC.

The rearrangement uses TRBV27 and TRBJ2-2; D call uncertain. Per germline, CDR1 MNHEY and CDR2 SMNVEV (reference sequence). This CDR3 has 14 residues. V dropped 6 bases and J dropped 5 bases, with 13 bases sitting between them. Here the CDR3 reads CASSHLSSTGELFF. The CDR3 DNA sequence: TGTGCCAGCAGCCACCTTTCCAGTACCGGGGAGCTGTTTTTT.

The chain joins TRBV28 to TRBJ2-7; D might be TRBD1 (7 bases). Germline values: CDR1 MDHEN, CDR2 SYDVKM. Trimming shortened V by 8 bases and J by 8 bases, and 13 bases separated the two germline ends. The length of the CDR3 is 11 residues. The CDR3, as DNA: TGTGCCAGCGAACAGGGGAGGCAGCAGTACTTC. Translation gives CASEQGRQQYF.

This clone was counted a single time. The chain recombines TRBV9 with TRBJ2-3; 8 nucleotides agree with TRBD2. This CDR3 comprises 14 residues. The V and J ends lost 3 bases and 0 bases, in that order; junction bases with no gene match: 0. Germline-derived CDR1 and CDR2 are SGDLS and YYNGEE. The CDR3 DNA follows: TGTGCCAGCAGCGCTAGCGGGAGCACAGATACGCAGTATTTT. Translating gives CASSASGSTDTQYF.